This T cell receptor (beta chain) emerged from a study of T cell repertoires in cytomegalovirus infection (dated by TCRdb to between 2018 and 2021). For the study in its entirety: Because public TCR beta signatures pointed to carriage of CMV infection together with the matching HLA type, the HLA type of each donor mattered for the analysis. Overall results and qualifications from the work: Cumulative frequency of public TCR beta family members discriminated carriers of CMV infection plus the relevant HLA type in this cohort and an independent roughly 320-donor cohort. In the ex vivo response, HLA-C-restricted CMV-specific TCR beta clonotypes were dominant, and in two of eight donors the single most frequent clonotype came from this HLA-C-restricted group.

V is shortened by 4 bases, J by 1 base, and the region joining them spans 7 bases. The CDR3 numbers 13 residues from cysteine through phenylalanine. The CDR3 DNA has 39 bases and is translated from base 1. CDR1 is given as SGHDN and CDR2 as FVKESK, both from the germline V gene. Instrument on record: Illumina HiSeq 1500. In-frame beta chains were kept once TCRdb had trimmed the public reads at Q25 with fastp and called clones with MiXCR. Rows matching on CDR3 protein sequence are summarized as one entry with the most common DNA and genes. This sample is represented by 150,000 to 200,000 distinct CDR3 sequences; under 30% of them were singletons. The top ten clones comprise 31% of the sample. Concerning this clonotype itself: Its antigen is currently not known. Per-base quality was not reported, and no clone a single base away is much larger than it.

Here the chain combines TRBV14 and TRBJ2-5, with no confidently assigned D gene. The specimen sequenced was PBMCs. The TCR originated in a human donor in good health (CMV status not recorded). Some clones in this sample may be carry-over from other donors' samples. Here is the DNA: TGTGCCAGCAGCCGCTCCTTCCAAGAGACCCAGTACTTC. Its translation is CASSRSFQETQYF.